The T cell receptor (beta chain) described here comes from a study of blood T cell repertoires in COVID-19. The repertoire was sequenced with immunoSEQ multiplex PCR; TCRdb's copy has only in-frame clones and lacks some. The sample has some 30,000 clones; roughly 85% are singletons. Sequencing used peripheral blood. This clonotype was obtained from a man in his 60s with active COVID-19.

The CDR3 DNA reads as TGTGCCAGCTCACCGGGGGTCACAGGGAGCGAGCAGTACTTC. As protein: CASSPGVTGSEQYF. The gene calls are TRBV18 and TRBJ2-7; possibly TRBD1 for D (6 bases). Trimming removed 3 bases from V and 6 bases from J, with 15 bases in between. CDR3 length: 14 residues. Germline V gene data show CDR1 as KGHSH and CDR2 as LQKENI.